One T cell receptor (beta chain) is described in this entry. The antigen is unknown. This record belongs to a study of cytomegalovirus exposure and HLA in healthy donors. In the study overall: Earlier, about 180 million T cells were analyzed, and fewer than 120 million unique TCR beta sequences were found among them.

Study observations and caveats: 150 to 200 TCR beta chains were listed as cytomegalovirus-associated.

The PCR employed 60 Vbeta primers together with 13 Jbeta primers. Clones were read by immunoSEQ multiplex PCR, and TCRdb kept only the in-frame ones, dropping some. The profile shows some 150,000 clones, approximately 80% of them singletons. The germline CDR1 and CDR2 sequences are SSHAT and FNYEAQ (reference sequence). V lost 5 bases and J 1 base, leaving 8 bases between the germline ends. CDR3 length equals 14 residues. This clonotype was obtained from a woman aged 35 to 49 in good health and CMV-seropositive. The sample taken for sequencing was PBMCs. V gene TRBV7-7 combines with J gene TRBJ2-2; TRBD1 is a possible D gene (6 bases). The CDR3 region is CASSQDRNTGELFF. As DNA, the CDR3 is TGTGCCAGCAGCCAGGACAGGAACACCGGGGAGCTGTTTTTT.